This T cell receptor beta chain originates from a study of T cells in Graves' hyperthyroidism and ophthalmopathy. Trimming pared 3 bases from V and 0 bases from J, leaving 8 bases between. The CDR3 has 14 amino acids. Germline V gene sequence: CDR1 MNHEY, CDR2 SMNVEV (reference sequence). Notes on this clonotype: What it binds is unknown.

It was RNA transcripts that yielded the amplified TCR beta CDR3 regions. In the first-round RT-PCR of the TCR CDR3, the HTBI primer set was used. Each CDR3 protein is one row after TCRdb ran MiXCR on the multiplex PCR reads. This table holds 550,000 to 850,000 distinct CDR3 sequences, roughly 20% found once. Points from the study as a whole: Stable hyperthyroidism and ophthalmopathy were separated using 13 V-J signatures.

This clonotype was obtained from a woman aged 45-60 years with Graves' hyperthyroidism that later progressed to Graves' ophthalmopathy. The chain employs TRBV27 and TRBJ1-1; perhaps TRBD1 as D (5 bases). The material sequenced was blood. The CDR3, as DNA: TGTGCCAGCAGTTTTTCAGGGATGAACACTGAAGCTTTCTTT. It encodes CASSFSGMNTEAFF.